The 30 T cell receptor beta chains given below trace back to one sample, sequenced in a study of shared clonotypes between healthy human individuals. Naive CD8 cells, CD45RO-negative and positively selected for CCR7, excluded terminally differentiated effector memory CD45RA+ cells. TCRdb's table, derived via immunoSEQ multiplex PCR, lists solely in-frame clones and lacks some. The sample includes about 2,200,000 clones, around 93% of them seen just once. The sample consisted of naive CD8+ T cells from PBMCs. These receptor sequences come from a man younger than 35 in good health. Some clones in this sample may be carry-over from other donors' samples.

The chain employs TRBV25-1 and TRBJ2-7, with TRBD1 identical over 9 bases. With V trimmed by 4 bases and J by 13 bases, 2 bases remained unmatched. The CDR3 length is 10 residues. Per the germline V gene, CDR1 is MGHDK and CDR2 is SYGVNS. The CDR3 coding sequence is TGTGCCAGCAGTGGGACAGGGGAATACTTC. Its protein product is CASSGTGEYF.

This clone was counted a single time. J is TRBJ1-1 and V is TRBV28, with D hard to call. This CDR3 region has 12 residues. V was cut by 2 bases and J by 7 bases, with 8 bases left in between. From germline, CDR1 is MDHEN and CDR2 SYDVKM. The CDR3 DNA reads as TGTGCCAGCAGTTTAGACGGCCGTGAAGCTTTCTTT. It yields the protein CASSLDGREAFF.

A note on this clone: Other DNA sequences in the sample encode the same CDR3. This rearrangement joins TRBV19 to TRBJ1-5; D unclear. In germline, CDR1 is LNHDA, CDR2 SQIVND (reference sequence). The ends were cut back, 3 bases at V and 0 bases at J, with 0 bases in the middle. CDR3 size: 12 residues. In DNA, the CDR3 is TGTGCCAGTAGTATTAGCAATCAGCCCCAGCATTTT. Encoded protein: CASSISNQPQHF.

J is TRBJ2-1 and V is TRBV7-6; the match to TRBD2 covers 12 bases. From germline, CDR1 is SGHVS and CDR2 FNYEAQ. This CDR3 region has 21 residues. J was trimmed by 8 bases and V by 4 bases; bases with no gene match: 24. CDR3 sequence (DNA): TGTGCCAGCAGCTCTAAACGGGGGGGACTAGCGGGTCCACCGGCTAGGGATGAGCAGTTCTTC. Translation: CASSSKRGGLAGPPARDEQFF.

Here the CDR3 reads CASSSDRNTGELFF. The CDR3 DNA sequence: TGTGCCAGCAGTTCCGACAGAAACACCGGGGAGCTGTTTTTT. The V gene is TRBV6-5, the J gene TRBJ2-2; D is perhaps TRBD1 (5 bases). The CDR3 is 14 amino acids. The V gene's germline CDR1 is MNHEY and CDR2 SVGAGI. V was shortened by 4 bases and J by 2 bases, with 8 bases between the two germline ends.

This rearrangement joins TRBV11-2 to TRBJ2-1; the match to TRBD1 covers 10 bases. Unmatched junction bases numbered 7, after V lost 4 bases and J lost 4 bases. Germline assignment: CDR1 SGHAT and CDR2 FQNNGV. The CDR3 contains 16 residues. CDR3 nucleotide sequence: TGTGCCAGCAGCTCAACGGACAGGGGGGTTTACAATGAGCAGTTCTTC. Translated: CASSSTDRGVYNEQFF. The full variable domain, in which reference TRBV11-2 and TRBJ2-1 provide the parts outside the CDR3, is EAGVAQSPRYKIIEKRQSVAFWCNPISGHATLYWYQQILGQGPKLLIQFQNNGVVDDSQLPKDRFSAERLKGVDSTLKIQPAKLEDSAVYLCASSSTDRGVYNEQFFGPGTRLTVL.

The rearrangement joins TRBV5-1 to TRBJ2-7; TRBD2 aligns across 8 bases. The CDR3 runs to 14 residues. Losses at the gene ends were 3 bases for V and 3 bases for J; bases not matched to a gene: 5. CDR1 is SGHRS, CDR2 YFSETQ, per germline. This chain's CDR3 is CASSYSGIGYEQYF. As DNA, the CDR3 is TGCGCCAGCAGCTATAGCGGGATTGGCTACGAGCAGTACTTC. The complete variable domain, with remaining parts taken from reference TRBV5-1 and TRBJ2-7, reads KAGVTQTPRYLIKTRGQQVTLSCSPISGHRSVSWYQQTPGQGLQFLFEYFSETQRNKGNFPGRFSGRQFSNSRSEMNVSTLELGDSALYLCASSYSGIGYEQYFGPGTRLTVT.

This clone showed up just once. The rearrangement joins TRBV5-1 to TRBJ2-1; 13 bases map to TRBD2. The trim removed 1 base at V and 8 bases at J, leaving 3 bases unmatched. Per germline, CDR1 SGHRS and CDR2 YFSETQ. This CDR3 spans 15 amino acids. DNA of the CDR3: TGCGCCAGCAGCTTGTCACTAGCGGGAGGGGATGAGCAGTTCTTC. Encoded protein: CASSLSLAGGDEQFF.

The chain carries TRBV6-5 and TRBJ1-1; perhaps TRBD1 as D (6 bases). From germline, CDR1 is MNHEY and CDR2 SVGAGI. This CDR3 comprises 15 residues. V was pared by 0 bases and J by 5 bases, with 13 bases between. The CDR3 region is CASSYSFGGRTEAFF. The CDR3 DNA reads as TGTGCCAGCAGTTACTCCTTCGGGGGGCGGACTGAAGCTTTCTTT.

This chain joins TRBV6-1 and TRBJ2-3; D is ambiguous. Between the trimmed V and J ends, which lost 8 bases and 2 bases, there was a span of 17 bases. In germline, CDR1 is MNHNS, CDR2 SASEGT. This CDR3 comprises 15 residues. The CDR3, as DNA: TGTGCCAGCCTACGTCTTCGGACCCACACAGATACGCAGTATTTT. It codes for CASLRLRTHTDTQYF.

The chain links TRBV19 to TRBJ1-1; D possibly corresponds to TRBD1 (6 bases). CDR1 LNHDA and CDR2 SQIVND come from the germline V gene (reference sequence). Trimming took off 6 bases at V and 0 bases at J, with 14 bases between the two ends. This CDR3 has 15 amino acids. The CDR3 spells CASRVWTEMNTEAFF. DNA for the CDR3: TGTGCCAGTAGGGTTTGGACAGAGATGAACACTGAAGCTTTCTTT.

The chain employs TRBV27 and TRBJ2-1; 13 bases fit TRBD2. Germline V gene data show CDR1 as MNHEY and CDR2 as SMNVEV (reference sequence). This CDR3 region has 15 residues. V was clipped by 3 bases and J by 7 bases; unmatched bases: 3. CDR3 residues: CASSFRGLAGNEQFF. The DNA for the CDR3 is TGTGCCAGCAGTTTTCGGGGACTAGCGGGAAATGAGCAGTTCTTC.

The chain carries TRBV7-9 and TRBJ2-5; D remains ambiguous. The ends were cut back, 5 bases at V and 2 bases at J, with 15 bases in the middle. The CDR3 is 15 residues long. The germline V gene has CDR1 SEHNR and CDR2 FQNEAQ (reference sequence). CDR3 coding DNA: TGTGCCAGCAGCCCGAAATTCAACAGTCAAGAGACCCAGTACTTC. Amino acids: CASSPKFNSQETQYF.

The J gene is TRBJ1-5, the V gene TRBV27; TRBD1 matches at 7 bases. Germline assignment: CDR1 MNHEY and CDR2 SMNVEV (reference sequence). The CDR3 loop spans 16 amino acids. Trimming removed 4 bases from V and 4 bases from J; junction bases left unmatched: 10. The CDR3: CASSSNDREGNQPQHF. In nucleotides, the CDR3 is TGTGCCAGCAGTTCAAACGACAGGGAAGGTAATCAGCCCCAGCATTTT.

This chain connects TRBV13 to TRBJ1-2, with 8 bases that match TRBD1. This CDR3 has 14 residues. In germline, CDR1 is PRHDT, CDR2 FYEKMQ (reference sequence). The V and J ends lost 5 bases and 7 bases, in that order; junction bases with no gene match: 9. This CDR3 is CASSMGQGAFGYTF. In DNA, the CDR3 is TGTGCCAGCAGCATGGGCCAGGGGGCGTTTGGCTACACCTTC.

The rearrangement joins TRBV11-2 to TRBJ2-2, with TRBD2 identical over 7 bases. This CDR3 contains 14 residues. V was pared by 1 base and J by 7 bases, with 3 bases of the junction left unmatched. Germline V gives CDR1 SGHAT, CDR2 FQNNGV. The CDR3 nucleotides read TGTGCCAGCAGCTTAGTCCTAGCGGTCGGGGAGCTGTTTTTT. Translating it yields CASSLVLAVGELFF.

The chain employs TRBV28 and TRBJ2-5; unclear D gene. V lost 3 bases to trimming and J lost 5 bases, with 13 bases between them. In germline, CDR1 is MDHEN, CDR2 SYDVKM. The CDR3 extends over 14 amino acids. CDR3 sequence: CASSFSGVGETQYF. The CDR3 region has the DNA TGTGCCAGCAGTTTCTCTGGGGTTGGGGAGACCCAGTACTTC.

This clone was seen a few times. CDR3: CAWSHGVGTEAFF. The CDR3 DNA follows: TGTGCCTGGAGTCATGGGGTAGGGACTGAAGCTTTCTTT. The chain is built from TRBV30 and TRBJ1-1; no clear D. CDR1 and CDR2 from the germline V gene are GTSNPN and SVGIG (reference sequence). Trimming removed 2 bases at V and 5 bases at J, with 12 bases between. The CDR3 is made up of 13 amino acids. Looking up the rest from reference TRBV30 and TRBJ1-1 gives the full variable domain: SQTIHQWPATLVQPVGSPLSLECTVEGTSNPNLYWYRQAAGRGLQLLFYSVGIGQISSEVPQNLSASRPQDRQFILSSKKLLLSDSGFYLCAWSHGVGTEAFFGQGTRLTVV.

V gene TRBV9 combines with J gene TRBJ2-7; perhaps D is TRBD1 or TRBD2 (5 bases each). Germline V gene lookup returns CDR1 SGDLS and CDR2 YYNGEE. Between the trimmed V and J ends, which lost 3 bases and 0 bases, there was a span of 13 bases. The length of the CDR3 is 15 residues. CDR3 DNA sequence: TGTGCCAGCAGCGGGGCCGGGACGGACTCCTACGAGCAGTACTTC. It translates to CASSGAGTDSYEQYF.

This clone has just a few counts. The same CDR3 arises from other DNA sequences in this sample as well. The V gene is TRBV10-3, the J gene TRBJ1-2, with a possible D match to TRBD1 (5 bases). CDR3 length equals 11 residues. Germline V CDR1 and CDR2: ENHRY, SYGVKD. V lost 2 bases and J 8 bases, leaving 6 bases between the germline ends. The CDR3 sequence: CAISEGGGYTF. CDR3 coding DNA: TGTGCCATCAGTGAGGGGGGAGGCTACACCTTC.

This clone was counted once. The same CDR3 also results from other DNA sequences found in this sample. This chain uses TRBV11-3 with TRBJ2-2, with a weak D call TRBD1 (5 bases). Deletions cut 5 bases from V and 1 base from J, with 8 bases between. CDR1 and CDR2 from the germline V gene are SGHNT and YENEEA. This CDR3 spans 14 amino acids. The DNA for the CDR3 is TGTGCCAGCAGCCCAGGGCAGAACACCGGGGAGCTGTTTTTT. Protein: CASSPGQNTGELFF. The whole variable domain, filled in from reference TRBV11-3 and TRBJ2-2, reads EAGVVQSPRYKIIEKKQPVAFWCNPISGHNTLYWYLQNLGQGPELLIRYENEEAVDDSQLPKDRFSAERLKGVDSTLKIQPAELGDSAVYLCASSPGQNTGELFFGEGSRLTVL.

The chain has TRBV27 and TRBJ2-7; D might be TRBD1 (5 bases). The germline gives CDR1 MNHEY, CDR2 SMNVEV (reference sequence). The V end was cut by 3 bases, the J end by 1 base, with 7 bases between. This CDR3 spans 13 amino acids. CDR3 protein: CASSFDRSYEQYF. DNA of the CDR3: TGTGCCAGCAGTTTCGACAGATCCTACGAGCAGTACTTC.

The gene calls are TRBV5-1 and TRBJ2-1; possible D gene TRBD1, 6 bases. The CDR3 has 15 residues. The V and J ends lost 0 bases and 3 bases respectively, with 10 bases between them. Looked up from germline, CDR1 is SGHRS and CDR2 is YFSETQ. DNA for the CDR3: TGCGCCAGCAGCTTGGAACAGGGCTTCTACAATGAGCAGTTCTTC. Encoded protein: CASSLEQGFYNEQFF. Supplemented by reference TRBV5-1 and TRBJ2-1, the full variable domain reads KAGVTQTPRYLIKTRGQQVTLSCSPISGHRSVSWYQQTPGQGLQFLFEYFSETQRNKGNFPGRFSGRQFSNSRSEMNVSTLELGDSALYLCASSLEQGFYNEQFFGPGTRLTVL.

This clone has only a few counts. CDR3 sequence: CASSSGTGAEAFF. The CDR3 DNA reads TGTGCCAGCAGTTCCGGGACAGGGGCGGAAGCTTTCTTT. The chain combines TRBV27 with TRBJ1-1; 10 nucleotides agree with TRBD1. Trimming took 4 bases from V and 8 from J; bases not matched to a gene: 4. The CDR3 runs 13 residues. Looked up from germline, CDR1 is MNHEY and CDR2 is SMNVEV (reference sequence).

About this clone: Other DNA sequences in this specimen translate into the identical CDR3. The chain is built from TRBV27 and TRBJ2-7, with 12 bases fitting TRBD2. Looked up from germline, CDR1 is MNHEY and CDR2 is SMNVEV (reference sequence). The CDR3 is 14 amino acids. J gave up 3 bases and V 6 bases, and 3 bases lay outside the gene matches. CDR3 DNA sequence: TGTGCCAGCAGACTAGCGGGAGGTAGCTACGAGCAGTACTTC. Amino acids: CASRLAGGSYEQYF.

The genes are TRBV7-9 and TRBJ2-3; D is possibly TRBD2 (6 bases). Germline V CDR1 and CDR2: SEHNR, FQNEAQ (reference sequence). The length of the CDR3 is 13 residues. Trimming shortened V by 11 bases and J by 0 bases, and 12 bases separated the two germline ends. The CDR3 region has the DNA TGTGCCGTGGGGGGAATCAGCACAGATACGCAGTATTTT. Protein product: CAVGGISTDTQYF. Complete variable domain (other parts from reference TRBV7-9 and TRBJ2-3): DTGVSQNPRHKITKRGQNVTFRCDPISEHNRLYWYRQTLGQGPEFLTYFQNEAQLEKSRLLSDRFSAERPKGSFSTLEIQRTEQGDSAMYLCAVGGISTDTQYFGPGTRLTVL.

V gene TRBV27 combines with J gene TRBJ2-2, with TRBD2 matching 7 bases. The CDR3 is 17 amino acids. Germline CDR1 MNHEY, CDR2 SMNVEV (reference sequence). J gave up 6 bases and V 3 bases, and 13 bases lay outside the gene matches. The CDR3 is CASSFLRVTGGPGELFF. For the CDR3, the DNA is TGTGCCAGCAGTTTCCTCAGGGTCACGGGAGGACCCGGGGAGCTGTTTTTT.

The chain employs TRBV7-8 and TRBJ1-1, with D possibly TRBD1 on 5 matching bases. This CDR3 contains 17 residues. Germline V gene data show CDR1 as SGHVS and CDR2 as FQNEAQ. V was pared by 1 base and J by 6 bases, with 21 bases between. Here the CDR3 reads CASSLGMIGTTAAEAFF. CDR3 in DNA: TGTGCCAGCAGCTTAGGGATGATCGGGACCACCGCCGCTGAAGCTTTCTTT.

V usage is TRBV19 and J usage is TRBJ2-1; possible D gene TRBD2, 6 bases. CDR3 length equals 15 residues. The V gene lost 3 bases and the J gene lost 4 bases, with 13 bases spanning the gap. Germline V gene data show CDR1 as LNHDA and CDR2 as SQIVND (reference sequence). DNA of the CDR3: TGTGCCAGTAGTATTTCTAGCGCCTCTTACAATGAGCAGTTCTTC. Encoded protein: CASSISSASYNEQFF. The full variable domain, its missing parts supplied by reference TRBV19 and TRBJ2-1, is DGGITQSPKYLFRKEGQNVTLSCEQNLNHDAMYWYRQDPGQGLRLIYYSQIVNDFQKGDIAEGYSVSREKKESFPLTVTSAQKNPTAFYLCASSISSASYNEQFFGPGTRLTVL.

The V and J genes are TRBV5-1 and TRBJ2-2; 9 bases map to TRBD1. Germline CDR1 is SGHRS and CDR2 is YFSETQ. V trimming: 4 bases; J trimming: 3 bases; junction bases outside the gene matches: 4. The CDR3 extends over 15 amino acids. The chain's CDR3 is CASSGQGLDTGELFF. For the CDR3, the DNA is TGCGCCAGCAGCGGACAGGGGCTCGACACCGGGGAGCTGTTTTTT. Supplemented by reference TRBV5-1 and TRBJ2-2, the full variable domain reads KAGVTQTPRYLIKTRGQQVTLSCSPISGHRSVSWYQQTPGQGLQFLFEYFSETQRNKGNFPGRFSGRQFSNSRSEMNVSTLELGDSALYLCASSGQGLDTGELFFGEGSRLTVL.